The entry that follows covers one T cell receptor beta chain sequence. This sample stems from a study of blood T cell repertoires in COVID-19. Study in general: There were acute and convalescent COVID-19 samples, and they came from the United States, Italy and Spain. T cells, B-cell-depleted T cells, or PBMCs supplied cDNA or gDNA.

In the authors' methods: Cell counts per sample came from amplifying reference gene primers. This table comes from immunoSEQ multiplex PCR, and its TCRdb copy is limited to in-frame clones, with some not included. V, J and clone size are those of that table, while D and trimming were read from the DNA. The table includes roughly 59,000 clones, around four fifths detected once. The CDR3 sequence is 14 residues long. The V gene lost 5 bases and the J gene lost 0 bases, with 8 bases spanning the gap. The germline V gene has CDR1 MNHEY and CDR2 SMNVEV (reference sequence). The material sequenced was peripheral blood. This rearrangement joins TRBV27 to TRBJ2-1; perhaps TRBD2 as D (6 bases). The TCR was taken from a man at least 80 years old with acute or convalescent COVID-19. In DNA, the CDR3 is TGTGCCAGCAGTCCGGAGGGCTCCTACAATGAGCAGTTCTTC. Its protein is CASSPEGSYNEQFF.